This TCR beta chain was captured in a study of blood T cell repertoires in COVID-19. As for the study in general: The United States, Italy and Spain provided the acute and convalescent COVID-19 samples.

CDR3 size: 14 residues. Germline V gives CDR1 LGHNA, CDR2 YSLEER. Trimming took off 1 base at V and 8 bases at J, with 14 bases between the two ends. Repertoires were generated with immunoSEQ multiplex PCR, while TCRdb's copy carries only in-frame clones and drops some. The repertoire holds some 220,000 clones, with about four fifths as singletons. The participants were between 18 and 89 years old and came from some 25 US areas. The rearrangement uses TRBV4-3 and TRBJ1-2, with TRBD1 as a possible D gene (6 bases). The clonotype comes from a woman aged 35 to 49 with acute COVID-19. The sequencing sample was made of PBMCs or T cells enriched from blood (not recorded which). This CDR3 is CASSQGRTAGGYTF. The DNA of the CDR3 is TGCGCCAGCAGCCAAGGTAGGACAGCGGGAGGCTACACCTTC.